This TCR beta chain was found in a study of PD-1 blockade in classical Hodgkin lymphoma. Study-level results: Newly diagnosed patients and complete responders had comparable diversity at baseline. Healthy donors reportedly exceeded newly diagnosed patients in baseline TCR diversity. Anyone who began nivolumab under 1 year after ASCT was excluded.

As for this clone: Its antigen is not identified.

Sequenced by immunoSEQ multiplex PCR; TCRdb stores in-frame clones only, minus some. The table includes some 93,000 clones, roughly 89% detected once. All patients experienced relapse after autologous stem cell transplantation, and brentuximab vedotin exposure was variable. Germline V lookup: CDR1 MNHEY, CDR2 SMNVEV (reference sequence). The germline V and J ends were trimmed by 5 bases and 2 bases, with 9 bases remaining between them. The length of the CDR3 is 13 residues. The sample here was peripheral blood mononuclear cells (PBMCs), taken before the second cycle of nivolumab. The sequence derives from a human donor with classical Hodgkin lymphoma. This chain uses TRBV27 with TRBJ1-1, with a possible D match to TRBD1 (5 bases). Here the CDR3 DNA reads TGTGCCAGCAGTACCCAGGGAAACACTGAAGCTTTCTTT. Translation: CASSTQGNTEAFF.